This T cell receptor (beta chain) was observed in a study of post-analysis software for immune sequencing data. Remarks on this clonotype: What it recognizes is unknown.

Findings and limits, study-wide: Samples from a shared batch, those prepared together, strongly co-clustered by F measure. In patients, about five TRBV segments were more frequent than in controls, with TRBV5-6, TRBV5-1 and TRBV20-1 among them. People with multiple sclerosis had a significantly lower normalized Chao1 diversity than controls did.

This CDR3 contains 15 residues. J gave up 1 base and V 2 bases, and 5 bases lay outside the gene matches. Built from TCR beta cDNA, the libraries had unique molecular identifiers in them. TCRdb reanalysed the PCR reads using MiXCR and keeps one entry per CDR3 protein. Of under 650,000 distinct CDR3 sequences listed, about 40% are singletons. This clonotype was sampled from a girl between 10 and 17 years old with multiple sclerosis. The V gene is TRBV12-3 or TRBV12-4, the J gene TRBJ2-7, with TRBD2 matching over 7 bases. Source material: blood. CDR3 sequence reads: CASSLREGRSYEQYF. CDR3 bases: TGTGCCAGCAGTTTAAGGGAGGGACGGTCCTACGAGCAGTACTTC.